The rows below give T cell receptor beta chains drawn from one sample of a study of T cell responses to AZD1222 COVID-19 vaccine. Profiled with immunoSEQ multiplex PCR; TCRdb holds only in-frame clones, not every one. In the table there are 130,000 to 150,000 clones, just under 95% of which are singletons. Here the sequenced sample was peripheral blood, taken on day 0 of AZD1222 vaccination. The receptors were sampled from an adult in good health. Both conserved end residues are part of each CDR3. Each record gives: V gene, J gene, D gene, clone size, CDR3 protein, CDR3 DNA. D genes are given only for firm matches. Not all rows give a size; the values are once, few, many and, for expanded clones, a class.

v_gene: TRBV20-1; j_gene: TRBJ1-2; d_gene: NA; abundance: NA; CDR3aa: CSASGGLQNYGYTF; CDR3nt: TGCAGTGCTAGTGGGGGACTCCAAAACTATGGCTACACCTTC
v_gene: TRBV9; j_gene: TRBJ2-5; d_gene: NA; abundance: once; CDR3aa: CASSVDSGQETQYF; CDR3nt: TGTGCCAGCAGCGTAGATAGCGGCCAAGAGACCCAGTACTTC
v_gene: TRBV10-3; j_gene: TRBJ1-1; d_gene: TRBD1; abundance: NA; CDR3aa: CATRQGSNTEAFF; CDR3nt: TGTGCCACCCGACAGGGTTCGAACACTGAAGCTTTCTTT
v_gene: TRBV7-3; j_gene: TRBJ2-6; d_gene: TRBD1; abundance: few; CDR3aa: CASSPQGVDNVLTF; CDR3nt: TGTGCCAGCAGCCCACAGGGGGTAGACAACGTCCTGACTTTC
v_gene: TRBV2; j_gene: TRBJ2-3; d_gene: TRBD2; abundance: once; CDR3aa: CASTGTSGRTVFDTQYF; CDR3nt: TGTGCCAGCACGGGAACTAGCGGGAGGACGGTCTTTGATACGCAGTATTTT
v_gene: TRBV7-2; j_gene: TRBJ1-1; d_gene: NA; abundance: NA; CDR3aa: CASSYGRGVGTEAFF; CDR3nt: TGTGCCAGCAGCTACGGGCGGGGGGTCGGCACCGAAGCTTTCTTT
v_gene: TRBV9; j_gene: TRBJ2-2; d_gene: NA; abundance: NA; CDR3aa: CASSALQSPYPGELFF; CDR3nt: TGTGCCAGCAGCGCCCTACAGAGTCCGTACCCCGGGGAGCTGTTTTTT
v_gene: TRBV20-1; j_gene: TRBJ1-3; d_gene: NA; abundance: NA; CDR3aa: CSASLPGTYSGNTIYF; CDR3nt: TGCAGTGCTAGTTTACCCGGGACTTATTCTGGAAACACCATATATTTT
v_gene: TRBV30; j_gene: TRBJ2-7; d_gene: NA; abundance: NA; CDR3aa: CAWSWGAYEQYF; CDR3nt: TGTGCCTGGAGTTGGGGTGCCTACGAGCAGTACTTC
v_gene: TRBV27; j_gene: TRBJ2-1; d_gene: TRBD2; abundance: NA; CDR3aa: CASSKGTSGRFNEQFF; CDR3nt: TGTGCCAGCAGTAAGGGGACTAGCGGGAGGTTTAATGAGCAGTTCTTC